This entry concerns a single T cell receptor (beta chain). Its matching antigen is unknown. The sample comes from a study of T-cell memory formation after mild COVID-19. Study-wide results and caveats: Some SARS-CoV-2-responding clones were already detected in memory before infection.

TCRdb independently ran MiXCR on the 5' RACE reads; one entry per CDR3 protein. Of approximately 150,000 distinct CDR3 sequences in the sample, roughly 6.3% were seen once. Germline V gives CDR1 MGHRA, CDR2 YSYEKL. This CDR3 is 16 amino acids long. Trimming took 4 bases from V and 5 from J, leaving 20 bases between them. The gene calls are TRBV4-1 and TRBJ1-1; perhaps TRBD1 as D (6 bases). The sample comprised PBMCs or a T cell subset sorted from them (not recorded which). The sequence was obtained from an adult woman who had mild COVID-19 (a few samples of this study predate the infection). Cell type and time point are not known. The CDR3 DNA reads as TGCGCCAGCAGCCCCTCTCGGTTGGGGGCACAGACTGAAGCTTTCTTT. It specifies CASSPSRLGAQTEAFF.